This is a list of T cell receptor beta chains from one sample in a study of neurological immune-mediated disorders. TCRdb processed the 5' RACE reads anew with MiXCR; each CDR3 protein has one entry. The sample contains 40,000 to 50,000 distinct CDR3 sequences, 2.5% of which appear only once. Sequenced material: PBMCs. These receptors were taken from a man aged 30 to 45 with multiple sclerosis. CDR3s include the opening cysteine and the closing phenylalanine or tryptophan. The order of the fields is clone size, D gene, V gene, J gene, CDR3 DNA, CDR3 protein. The D gene is left open where the match is weak. Part of the rows lack a size; the others show once, few, many or a class for expanded clones.

size: many
D: TRBD1
V: TRBV3-1
J: TRBJ2-3
DNA: TGTGCCAGCAGCCAAGGACAGGGGGCGCGGGGTACGAATACGCAGTATTTT
CDR3: CASSQGQGARGTNTQYF

size: many
D: TRBD2
V: TRBV6-6
J: TRBJ2-5
DNA: TGTGCCAGCAACTCGCTCGCTAGCGGGGGGGGAAAGGAGACCCAGTACTTC
CDR3: CASNSLASGGGKETQYF

size: many
D: NA
V: TRBV28
J: TRBJ1-3
DNA: TGTGCCAGCAGTCCCCTGGATGGAGACACCATATATTTT
CDR3: CASSPLDGDTIYF

size: NA
D: TRBD1
V: TRBV4-3
J: TRBJ2-7
DNA: TGCGCCAGCAGCCAAGATGAGGGGACAGGGAGCAACGAGCAGTACTTC
CDR3: CASSQDEGTGSNEQYF

size: many
D: NA
V: TRBV3-1
J: TRBJ2-4
DNA: TGTGCCAGCAGCCCGCGGGAAAACATTCAGTACTTC
CDR3: CASSPRENIQYF

size: many
D: TRBD1
V: TRBV2
J: TRBJ1-5
DNA: TGTGCCAGCACCCGGACAGGGGGAAGCAATCAGCCCCAGCATTTT
CDR3: CASTRTGGSNQPQHF

size: many
D: TRBD2
V: TRBV3-1
J: TRBJ2-1
DNA: TGTGCCAGCAGCCCCCCCGGACTAGCGGGTGGCAATGAGCAGTTCTTC
CDR3: CASSPPGLAGGNEQFF

size: many
D: NA
V: TRBV6-5
J: TRBJ1-2
DNA: TGTGCCAGCAGTTACACGCCTAACTATGGCTACACCTTC
CDR3: CASSYTPNYGYTF

size: many
D: TRBD2
V: TRBV5-5
J: TRBJ2-5
DNA: TGTGCCAGCAGCCGGGGACTAGCGGGAGTGAGCCCCCAAGAGACCCAGTACTTC
CDR3: CASSRGLAGVSPQETQYF

size: many
D: NA
V: TRBV4-2
J: TRBJ1-3
DNA: TGTGCCAGCAGCCAAGCAGGGTCTGGAAACACCATATATTTT
CDR3: CASSQAGSGNTIYF

size: NA
D: NA
V: TRBV18
J: TRBJ2-1
DNA: TGTGCCAGCTCACTATTGACCAATGAGCAGTTCTTC
CDR3: CASSLLTNEQFF

size: many
D: NA
V: TRBV4-2
J: TRBJ1-2
DNA: TGTGCCAGCAGCCCCGGACAGAACTATGGCTACACCTTC
CDR3: CASSPGQNYGYTF

size: many
D: NA
V: TRBV20-1
J: TRBJ2-7
DNA: TGCAGTGCCAGCCCAGGCCGCAGAAGCTCCTACGAGCAGTACTTC
CDR3: CSASPGRRSSYEQYF

size: many
D: TRBD2
V: TRBV5-5
J: TRBJ2-4
DNA: TGTGCCAGCAGCGAACCGAAGACTAGCGGCAAAAACATTCAGTACTTC
CDR3: CASSEPKTSGKNIQYF

size: many
D: TRBD2
V: TRBV5-5
J: TRBJ2-2
DNA: TGTGCCAGCAGCCGACTAGCGCGCACCGGGGAGCTGTTTTTT
CDR3: CASSRLARTGELFF

size: many
D: TRBD1
V: TRBV20-1
J: TRBJ2-7
DNA: TGCAGTGCCAGCCCCCCCTTGCTGGACAGGGGGTTTTACGAGCAGTACTTC
CDR3: CSASPPLLDRGFYEQYF

size: NA
D: TRBD1
V: TRBV14
J: TRBJ1-5
DNA: TGTGCCAGCAGCCCCGGGACAGGACTCAATCAGCCCCAGCATTTT
CDR3: CASSPGTGLNQPQHF

size: many
D: TRBD1
V: TRBV7-9
J: TRBJ2-7
DNA: TGTGCCAGCAGCCCCGCGAGACAGGGCTCCTACGAGCAGTACTTC
CDR3: CASSPARQGSYEQYF

size: many
D: NA
V: TRBV5-5
J: TRBJ1-6
DNA: TGTGCCAGCAGCTTGGAATGGGGGTCACCCCTCCACTTT
CDR3: CASSLEWGSPLHF

size: NA
D: NA
V: TRBV28
J: TRBJ2-3
DNA: TGTGCCAGCATGAGGTCGGGACAAGGACTCGATACGCAGTATTTT
CDR3: CASMRSGQGLDTQYF

size: many
D: TRBD2
V: TRBV2
J: TRBJ2-7
DNA: TGTGCCAGCAGCGCCGGGGTAGCGGGAGCCTACGAGCAGTACTTC
CDR3: CASSAGVAGAYEQYF

size: many
D: TRBD1
V: TRBV6-2/TRBV6-3
J: TRBJ2-5
DNA: TGTGCCAGCAGTTACGGGGGGACAGGCCAAGAGACCCAGTACTTC
CDR3: CASSYGGTGQETQYF

size: many
D: TRBD2
V: TRBV24-1
J: TRBJ2-5
DNA: TGTGCCACCAGTGACCTATCAAAAGGGGTAGCGGGAAGAGAGACCCAGTACTTC
CDR3: CATSDLSKGVAGRETQYF

size: many
D: NA
V: TRBV7-9
J: TRBJ2-3
DNA: TGTGCCAGCAGCTTAGTGGGCCCCACAGATACGCAGTATTTT
CDR3: CASSLVGPTDTQYF

size: many
D: NA
V: TRBV12-3/TRBV12-4
J: TRBJ1-1
DNA: TGTGCCAGCAGTTTAAGGGGAGCCGATGGAGCTTTCTTT
CDR3: CASSLRGADGAFF

size: few
D: TRBD2
V: TRBV27
J: TRBJ2-1
DNA: TGTGCCAGCAGTTTCTTAGCGGGAGCTCATGAGCAGTTCTTC
CDR3: CASSFLAGAHEQFF

size: many
D: TRBD1
V: TRBV10-2
J: TRBJ2-7
DNA: TGCGCCAGCAGGGAGACAGGGGGGACCTACGAGCAGTACTTC
CDR3: CASRETGGTYEQYF

size: many
D: TRBD1
V: TRBV6-6
J: TRBJ2-1
DNA: TGTGCCAGCAGTTCCCCTCCATTGACAGGGGGCAAATACAATGAGCAGTTCTTC
CDR3: CASSSPPLTGGKYNEQFF

size: many
D: TRBD2
V: TRBV7-2
J: TRBJ2-5
DNA: TGTGCCAGCAGCTTCTTGTTAGCGGGTGAGACCCAGTACTTC
CDR3: CASSFLLAGETQYF

size: many
D: NA
V: TRBV4-1
J: TRBJ2-1
DNA: TGCGCCAGCAGCCAAGATGACAGCATCAATGAGCAGTTCTTC
CDR3: CASSQDDSINEQFF

size: many
D: NA
V: TRBV6-6
J: TRBJ2-7
DNA: TGTGCCAGCAGTTACGGGCAGGCAGCGTACGAGCAGTACTTC
CDR3: CASSYGQAAYEQYF

size: many
D: NA
V: TRBV5-6
J: TRBJ1-1
DNA: TGTGCCAGCAGTCGTACCGGGACGAAGTACACTGAAGCTTTCTTT
CDR3: CASSRTGTKYTEAFF

size: many
D: TRBD2
V: TRBV20-1
J: TRBJ2-3
DNA: TGCAGTGCTAGCAAGCGGGAGCGCCCACCAGATACGCAGTATTTT
CDR3: CSASKRERPPDTQYF

size: many
D: TRBD2
V: TRBV5-1
J: TRBJ2-1
DNA: TGCGCCAGCACGGGGAGGGAGTCTTCCGATGAGCAGTTCTTC
CDR3: CASTGRESSDEQFF

size: many
D: NA
V: TRBV7-9
J: TRBJ2-7
DNA: TGTGCCAGCAGCTTAAGAGGGGACGGCTACGAGCAGTACTTC
CDR3: CASSLRGDGYEQYF

size: many
D: NA
V: TRBV12-3/TRBV12-4
J: TRBJ1-5
DNA: TGTGCCAGCAGGGACAGTAATAGCAATCAGCCCCAGCATTTT
CDR3: CASRDSNSNQPQHF

size: many
D: TRBD2
V: TRBV20-1
J: TRBJ2-1
DNA: TGCAGTGCTAGATTTAGCGGGAGATATAATGAGCAGTTCTTC
CDR3: CSARFSGRYNEQFF

size: many
D: NA
V: TRBV7-2
J: TRBJ1-5
DNA: TGTGCCAGCAGCTTATCCGAAAGAAGTAATCAGCCCCAGCATTTT
CDR3: CASSLSERSNQPQHF

size: many
D: TRBD2
V: TRBV20-1
J: TRBJ2-6
DNA: TGCAGTGCGGATAGCGGGGGTTACTCTGGGGCCAACGTCCTGACTTTC
CDR3: CSADSGGYSGANVLTF

size: many
D: NA
V: TRBV29-1
J: TRBJ1-5
DNA: TGCAGCGTTGTCCCCGGATATAGCAATCAGCCCCAGCATTTT
CDR3: CSVVPGYSNQPQHF

size: many
D: NA
V: TRBV7-2
J: TRBJ2-3
DNA: TGTGCCAGCAGCTGGACGTCCGGAGATACGCAGTATTTT
CDR3: CASSWTSGDTQYF

size: many
D: NA
V: TRBV20-1
J: TRBJ2-5
DNA: TGCAGTGCTAGACACGGCCAAGAGACCCAGTACTTC
CDR3: CSARHGQETQYF

size: many
D: NA
V: TRBV5-1
J: TRBJ2-7
DNA: TGCGCCAGCAGCTTGGTGGCAGGGTCCTACGAGCAGTACTTC
CDR3: CASSLVAGSYEQYF

size: many
D: NA
V: TRBV5-1
J: TRBJ1-2
DNA: TGCGCCAGCAGCCCAAGGGTTGGCTATGGCTACACCTTC
CDR3: CASSPRVGYGYTF

size: many
D: NA
V: TRBV6-5
J: TRBJ2-5
DNA: TGTGCCAGCACTGATAGAATGGAGACCCAGTACTTC
CDR3: CASTDRMETQYF

size: many
D: NA
V: TRBV12-3/TRBV12-4
J: TRBJ1-1
DNA: TGTGCCAGCAGCTCTACCTTGAACACTGAAGCTTTCTTT
CDR3: CASSSTLNTEAFF

size: NA
D: TRBD2
V: TRBV5-5
J: TRBJ2-2
DNA: TGTGCCAGCAGCTTGGTGGGCGGGGGGCCCTCCCAAGCAACCGGGGAGCTGTTTTTT
CDR3: CASSLVGGGPSQATGELFF

size: many
D: NA
V: TRBV5-1
J: TRBJ2-2
DNA: TGCGCCAGCAGCTCCGTCTCTGGGGTCACCGGGGAGCTGTTTTTT
CDR3: CASSSVSGVTGELFF

size: many
D: NA
V: TRBV12-5
J: TRBJ2-5
DNA: TGTGCTAGTGGTTTGGTACAGGCTAGCCTAGAGACCCAGTACTTC
CDR3: CASGLVQASLETQYF

size: many
D: TRBD1
V: TRBV6-1
J: TRBJ2-2
DNA: TGTGCCAGCACCCGTGGGGCAGGGGGCTCCGGGGAGCTGTTTTTT
CDR3: CASTRGAGGSGELFF

size: many
D: NA
V: TRBV20-1
J: TRBJ2-7
DNA: TGCAGTGCTAGAGATCCAGGGGGGTCCTACGAGCAGTACTTC
CDR3: CSARDPGGSYEQYF

size: many
D: NA
V: TRBV29-1
J: TRBJ2-3
DNA: TGCAGCACCCCCCAGGGCCCCTCGGGCACAGATACGCAGTATTTT
CDR3: CSTPQGPSGTDTQYF

size: many
D: NA
V: TRBV28
J: TRBJ1-5
DNA: TGTGCCAGCAGGGGGGTTAACAGCAATCAGCCCCAGCATTTT
CDR3: CASRGVNSNQPQHF

size: few
D: TRBD1
V: TRBV5-5
J: TRBJ1-4
DNA: TGTGCCAGCAGCCCAGACAGGGGAGACGAAAAACTGTTTTTT
CDR3: CASSPDRGDEKLFF